This is a list of T cell receptor beta chains from one sample in a study of T cell changes during pregnancy in multiple sclerosis. Some clones are missing from TCRdb's copy, which holds only in-frame ones; the method was immunoSEQ multiplex PCR. The profile shows about 18,000 clones, roughly 84% of them singletons. The sample in question was CD8+ T cells from peripheral blood mononuclear cells, obtained in the third trimester of pregnancy. These receptor sequences come from a female donor in good health, enrolled as a control in a pregnancy study. Both conserved end residues are part of each CDR3. Fields, in order: clone size, J gene, V gene, D gene, CDR3 protein, CDR3 DNA. The D gene is left open where the match is weak. A clone size is listed for some rows: how often the clone was seen (once, few, many), or a class if it is expanded.

>NA|TRBJ1-3|TRBV7-8|TRBD1
CASSRLGQGDRGSGNTIYF
TGTGCCAGCAGCCGTCTCGGACAGGGGGACCGAGGTTCTGGAAACACCATATATTTT
>NA|TRBJ1-1|TRBV4-3|NA
CASSHLLGGATEAFF
TGCGCCAGCAGCCATCTCCTGGGGGGGGCCACTGAAGCTTTCTTT
>NA|TRBJ2-2|TRBV27|NA
CASSPGQSGELFF
TGTGCCAGCAGCCCAGGACAGTCCGGGGAGCTGTTTTTT
>NA|TRBJ1-2|TRBV11-2|TRBD1
CASSRGQVYGYTF
TGTGCCAGCAGCAGGGGACAGGTCTATGGCTACACCTTC
>NA|TRBJ2-5|TRBV27|TRBD2
CASSLLAGRETQYF
TGTGCCAGCAGTTTACTAGCGGGGCGAGAGACCCAGTACTTC
>NA|TRBJ1-4|TRBV4-1|TRBD1
CASSHLTGGAGEKLFF
TGCGCCAGCAGCCACTTAACAGGGGGCGCGGGAGAAAAACTGTTTTTT
>few|TRBJ2-1|TRBV7-9|NA
CASSLGSLNEQFF
TGTGCCAGCAGCTTGGGCAGCCTCAATGAGCAGTTCTTC
>few|TRBJ2-7|TRBV6-1|TRBD2
CASSEWGGPGYEQYF
TGTGCCAGCAGTGAATGGGGGGGACCAGGCTACGAGCAGTACTTC
>NA|TRBJ2-1|TRBV7-9|NA
CASSPGSGDYNEQFF
TGTGCCAGCAGCCCCGGATCCGGAGACTACAATGAGCAGTTCTTC
>NA|TRBJ2-5|TRBV6-5|NA
CASSYSAGSPETQYF
TGTGCCAGCAGTTACTCGGCAGGCAGCCCAGAGACCCAGTACTTC
>NA|TRBJ2-5|TRBV27|TRBD2
CASTPRASGAEETQYF
TGTGCCAGCACCCCAAGGGCTAGCGGGGCTGAAGAGACCCAGTACTTC
>NA|TRBJ2-7|TRBV27|TRBD2
CASSPLGGTYEQYF
TGTGCCAGCAGTCCCCTGGGGGGGACCTACGAGCAGTACTTC
>few|TRBJ1-2|TRBV14|NA
CASSQGTGGDYGYTF
TGTGCCAGCAGCCAAGGGACCGGGGGAGACTATGGCTACACCTTC
>NA|TRBJ1-4|TRBV29-1|TRBD1
CSGKYRQGLGEKLFF
TGCAGCGGTAAATATCGACAGGGGTTGGGTGAAAAACTGTTTTTT
>NA|TRBJ2-7|TRBV12-2|NA
CASRLTGGDYEQYF
TGTGCAAGTCGCTTAACAGGGGGGGACTACGAGCAGTACTTC
>few|TRBJ1-2|TRBV6-4|TRBD1
CASSDSTGDGYTF
TGTGCCAGCAGTGACTCGACAGGGGACGGCTACACCTTC
>medium-sized|TRBJ2-1|TRBV20-1|NA
CSARPEREQFF
TGCAGTGCTAGGCCAGAGCGGGAGCAGTTCTTC
>few|TRBJ2-2|TRBV15|NA
CATSRGRGVVGELFF
TGTGCCACCAGCAGGGGCAGGGGTGTAGTCGGGGAGCTGTTTTTT
>once|TRBJ1-1|TRBV5-1|NA
CASSLEGGLAEAFF
TGCGCCAGCAGCTTGGAGGGGGGGTTAGCTGAAGCTTTCTTT
>NA|TRBJ2-7|TRBV4-1|TRBD1
CASSQNRGDYEQYF
TGCGCCAGCAGCCAGAACAGGGGGGACTACGAGCAGTACTTC
>once|TRBJ2-2|TRBV7-9|NA
CASSSAGTDNTGELFF
TGTGCCAGCAGCTCCGCCGGGACTGATAACACCGGGGAGCTGTTTTTT
>NA|TRBJ2-7|TRBV19|NA
CASSMRGSGEQYF
TGTGCCAGTAGTATGCGAGGGAGCGGCGAGCAGTACTTC
>NA|TRBJ2-2|TRBV5-4|NA
CASRVRGDTGELFF
TGTGCCAGCAGAGTCAGGGGCGACACCGGGGAGCTGTTTTTT
>NA|TRBJ2-7|TRBV29-1|TRBD2
CSVEASGREYEQYF
TGCAGCGTTGAGGCTAGCGGGAGGGAATACGAGCAGTACTTC
>once|TRBJ2-3|TRBV6-5|NA
CASSYGGAYGTDTQYF
TGTGCCAGCAGTTACGGCGGGGCTTACGGCACAGATACGCAGTATTTT
>NA|TRBJ1-4|TRBV7-9|NA
CASSSDSYTNEKLFF
TGTGCCAGCAGCTCGGACAGTTATACTAATGAAAAACTGTTTTTT
>NA|TRBJ2-7|TRBV9|NA
CASSPGGVYEQYF
TGTGCCAGCAGCCCGGGTGGCGTATACGAGCAGTACTTC
>NA|TRBJ2-7|TRBV6-1|NA
CASSDLDRAYEQYF
TGTGCCAGCAGTGATTTGGACAGAGCCTACGAGCAGTACTTC
>NA|TRBJ1-2|TRBV7-9|NA
CASSLVANYGYTF
TGTGCCAGCAGCTTAGTCGCTAACTATGGCTACACCTTC
>NA|TRBJ2-5|TRBV29-1|TRBD1
CSTRQGETQYF
TGCAGCACCCGACAGGGAGAGACCCAGTACTTC
>NA|TRBJ2-3|TRBV7-9|NA
CASSLAPGTSTDTQYF
TGTGCCAGCAGCTTAGCCCCAGGGACTAGCACAGATACGCAGTATTTT
>NA|TRBJ2-2|TRBV2|TRBD1
CASSGPKDRGDTGELFF
TGTGCCAGCAGTGGGCCCAAAGACAGGGGCGACACCGGGGAGCTGTTTTTT
>few|TRBJ1-1|TRBV9|NA
CASSVVGGNTEAFF
TGTGCCAGCAGCGTGGTCGGCGGGAACACTGAAGCTTTCTTT
>NA|TRBJ2-1|TRBV6-1|TRBD2
CASRGEGYNEQFF
TGTGCCAGCAGGGGGGAGGGTTACAATGAGCAGTTCTTC
>NA|TRBJ2-7|TRBV27|TRBD1
CASSSTGASSYEQYF
TGTGCCAGCAGTTCAACAGGGGCGAGCTCCTACGAGCAGTACTTC
>NA|TRBJ2-1|TRBV5-1|TRBD2
CASRSSGSTLNNEQFF
TGCGCCAGCAGGTCTAGCGGGAGTACTCTAAACAATGAGCAGTTCTTC
>few|TRBJ2-5|TRBV7-2|NA
CASSLALRPQETQYF
TGTGCCAGCAGCTTAGCTTTGCGGCCTCAAGAGACCCAGTACTTC
>NA|TRBJ2-3|TRBV7-9|NA
CASSFNLPIRADTQYF
TGTGCCAGCAGCTTTAATCTCCCCATAAGAGCAGATACGCAGTATTTT
>NA|TRBJ2-4|TRBV7-9|NA
CASSSGDSSRSKNIQYF
TGTGCCAGCAGCTCCGGGGATAGCAGTCGTTCCAAAAACATTCAGTACTTC
>NA|TRBJ2-1|TRBV9|TRBD2
CASSETSGSYNEQFF
TGTGCCAGCAGCGAGACTAGCGGGTCCTACAATGAGCAGTTCTTC
>NA|TRBJ1-2|TRBV19|NA
CASSIGARGYTF
TGTGCCAGTAGTATAGGGGCTCGCGGCTACACCTTC
>NA|TRBJ1-2|TRBV7-9|NA
CASSYGTLNYGYTF
TGTGCCAGCAGCTACGGGACACTTAACTATGGCTACACCTTC
>NA|TRBJ1-1|TRBV11-3|NA
CASAPRGVEAFF
TGTGCCAGCGCTCCCCGGGGGGTTGAAGCTTTCTTT
>NA|TRBJ1-1|TRBV9|NA
CASSVSSIMNTEAFF
TGTGCCAGCAGCGTTAGCAGCATCATGAACACTGAAGCTTTCTTT
>NA|TRBJ2-7|TRBV5-4|TRBD1
CASSTEDRPYEQYF
TGTGCCAGCAGCACAGAGGACAGGCCCTACGAGCAGTACTTC
>NA|TRBJ1-3|TRBV5-5|TRBD1
CASSSGGADRGPGNTIYF
TGTGCCAGCAGCTCAGGGGGCGCCGACAGGGGGCCAGGAAACACCATATATTTT
>NA|TRBJ2-7|TRBV5-4|NA
CASSLGERAYEQYF
TGTGCCAGCAGCTTGGGGGAGCGGGCCTACGAGCAGTACTTC
>NA|TRBJ2-2|TRBV27|NA
CASSPSDWQGTGELFF
TGTGCCAGCAGTCCTTCGGACTGGCAAGGCACCGGGGAGCTGTTTTTT
>NA|TRBJ2-7|TRBV6-6|NA
CASSSQGGNEQYF
TGTGCCAGCAGTTCACAGGGTGGAAACGAGCAGTACTTC
>NA|TRBJ2-7|TRBV18|TRBD1
CASSDTGGVDEQYF
TGTGCCAGCTCAGATACAGGGGGTGTCGACGAGCAGTACTTC
>NA|TRBJ1-1|TRBV13|TRBD1
CASSAGGRTEAFF
TGTGCCAGCAGCGCAGGGGGAAGGACTGAAGCTTTCTTT
>NA|TRBJ2-2|TRBV5-6|TRBD2
CASNPSGGLNTGELFF
TGTGCCAGCAACCCTAGCGGGGGCCTGAACACCGGGGAGCTGTTTTTT
>NA|TRBJ2-4|TRBV28|TRBD1
CASSAPGTDKNIQYF
TGTGCCAGCAGTGCCCCCGGGACAGACAAAAACATTCAGTACTTC
>NA|TRBJ1-1|TRBV25-1|NA
CASLRGGRNTEAFF
TGTGCCAGCTTGAGGGGGGGCCGGAACACTGAAGCTTTCTTT
>NA|TRBJ1-1|TRBV4-2|TRBD1
CASHQGAGTEAFF
TGTGCCAGCCATCAGGGGGCGGGAACTGAAGCTTTCTTT
>once|TRBJ1-1|TRBV11-2|TRBD1
CASIPTGGRTEAFF
TGTGCCAGCATCCCGACAGGGGGCCGAACTGAAGCTTTCTTT
>few|TRBJ1-2|TRBV9|TRBD1
CASNPTGGRGGYTF
TGTGCCAGCAACCCGACAGGGGGCAGAGGTGGCTACACCTTC